Given below is one T cell receptor beta chain in context. No antigen is known for it. These data are taken from a study of cytomegalovirus exposure and HLA in healthy donors. Study-level points and caveats: Presence/absence results assume similar sequencing depth per donor, which may not hold.

This CDR3 has 12 residues. Trimming took off 5 bases at V and 5 bases at J, with 12 bases between the two ends. From germline, CDR1 is GTSNPN and CDR2 SVGIG (reference sequence). PCR used 60 Vbeta primers and 13 Jbeta primers. Measured with immunoSEQ multiplex PCR; TCRdb has only the in-frame clones, and not every one. The sample holds over 100,000 clones. The sequenced sample was PBMCs. The sequence derives from a woman in her 40s in good health and CMV-seropositive. The rearrangement joins TRBV30 to TRBJ1-2; tentative D call: TRBD1 (6 bases). CDR3 in amino acids: CAWDATGYGYTF. The CDR3 DNA reads TGTGCCTGGGACGCCACAGGGTATGGCTACACCTTC.